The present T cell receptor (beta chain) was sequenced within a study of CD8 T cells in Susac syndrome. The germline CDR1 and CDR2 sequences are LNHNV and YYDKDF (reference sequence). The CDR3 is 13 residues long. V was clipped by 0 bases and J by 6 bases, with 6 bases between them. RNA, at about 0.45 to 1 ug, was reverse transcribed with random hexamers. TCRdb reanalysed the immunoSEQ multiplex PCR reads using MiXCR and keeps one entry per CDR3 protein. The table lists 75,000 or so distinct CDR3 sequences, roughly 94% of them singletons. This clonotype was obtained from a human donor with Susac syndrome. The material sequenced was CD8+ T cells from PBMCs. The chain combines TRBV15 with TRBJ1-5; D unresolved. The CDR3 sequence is CATSRDEAQPQHF. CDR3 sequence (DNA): TGTGCCACCAGCAGAGATGAAGCTCAGCCCCAGCATTTT. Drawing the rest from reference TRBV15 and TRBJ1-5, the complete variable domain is DAMVIQNPRYQVTQFGKPVTLSCSQTLNHNVMYWYQQKSSQAPKLLFHYYDKDFNNEADTPDNFQSRRPNTSFCFLDIRSPGLGDTAMYLCATSRDEAQPQHFGDGTRLSIL.